Sequencing of this T cell receptor beta chain was carried out in a study of shared T cell receptors in the human thymus. Trimming cost V 3 bases and J 7 bases; bases outside gene matches: 10. There are 16 residues in the CDR3. Per germline, CDR1 MNHNS and CDR2 SASEGT. Data came from immunoSEQ multiplex PCR; TCRdb stores just in-frame clones and leaves some out. Among about 660,000 clones, approximately 89% were seen once, and the ten largest hold just under 0.0095%. Another study also made use of these data, one on human thymus T cells.

This chain connects TRBV6-1 to TRBJ2-1; 9 bases agree with TRBD1. The source of this sequence is a boy in the first two years of life with a congenital heart defect. The sequencing input was thymocytes. The CDR3 bases are TGTGCCAGCAGTGATTGGGGGGGACAGGGTTTGAATGAGCAGTTCTTC. It specifies CASSDWGGQGLNEQFF.